The 26 T cell receptor beta chains below all came from one sample that was sequenced in a study of spatial heterogeneity in lung cancer. Time point specified: sample taken at primary tumor resection. Material for sequencing was whole RNA from tumor, nontumor lung or frozen PBMC, left unsorted. TCRdb itself ran the 5' RACE reads through MiXCR, one entry per CDR3 protein. The sample gives 89,000 or so distinct CDR3 sequences, 15% to 25% of which show up once; about 6.8% is in the top ten. The starting material was PBMCs, obtained at surgery. Every receptor here comes from a male donor with early-stage non-small cell lung cancer.

This clonotype was found a few times. The genes are TRBV29-1 and TRBJ2-7; D is perhaps TRBD1 (6 bases). With 0 bases removed from V and 4 bases from J, the gap between germline ends came to 16 bases. There are 15 residues in the CDR3. The germline V gene encodes CDR1 SQVTM and CDR2 ANQGSEA. The CDR3 reads CSVEDPGAGMYEQYF. In nucleotides, the CDR3 is TGCAGCGTTGAAGATCCAGGGGCCGGGATGTACGAGCAGTACTTC.

The V gene is TRBV20-1, the J gene TRBJ2-3; TRBD1 agrees at 7 bases. Germline V lookup: CDR1 DFQATT, CDR2 SNEGSKA (reference sequence). The CDR3 covers 14 residues. V lost 6 bases to trimming and J lost 3 bases; unmatched junction nucleotides: 9. CDR3 residues: CSAPRQGRTDTQYF. The CDR3 DNA reads as TGCAGTGCCCCGAGACAGGGAAGGACAGATACGCAGTATTTT.

This chain uses TRBV27 with TRBJ1-2; D is uncertain. This CDR3 spans 13 amino acids. CDR1 MNHEY and CDR2 SMNVEV come from the germline V gene (reference sequence). V was pared by 6 bases and J by 0 bases, with 8 bases between. This chain's CDR3 is CASSPIANYGYTF. The CDR3 DNA reads as TGTGCCAGCAGCCCCATAGCTAACTATGGCTACACCTTC.

This clonotype was counted between two and nine times. The J gene is TRBJ1-5, the V gene TRBV12-5; the D is unclear. CDR1 is LGHNT and CDR2 is FRNRAP in the germline V gene. The CDR3 has 17 residues. V lost 2 bases and J 2 bases, leaving 16 bases between the germline ends. This CDR3 is CASGLNLLVYGNQPQHF. The CDR3 DNA sequence: TGTGCTAGTGGTTTGAACCTCTTGGTTTACGGCAATCAGCCCCAGCATTTT.

The rearrangement links TRBV9 to TRBJ1-2, with 7 bases that match TRBD1. V shed 3 bases and J 2 bases; nucleotides not matched to a gene: 13. The CDR3 is 17 amino acids. Germline V gene sequence: CDR1 SGDLS, CDR2 YYNGEE. As DNA, the CDR3 is TGTGCCAGCAGCGCGGCCGGGCGTCGACAGGGAAACTATGGCTACACCTTC. Residues: CASSAAGRRQGNYGYTF.

This clonotype was seen ten or more times. The chain links TRBV3-1 to TRBJ2-3; the D call may be TRBD1 or TRBD2 (5 bases each). This CDR3 spans 12 amino acids. Germline CDR1 is LGHDT and CDR2 is YNNKEL (reference sequence). The V and J ends lost 4 bases and 4 bases respectively, with 6 bases between them. CDR3 DNA: TGTGCCAGCAGCCCGGGGCCAGATACGCAGTATTTT. Residues: CASSPGPDTQYF.

A few counts support this clonotype. V and J are TRBV20-1 and TRBJ1-5, with D possibly being TRBD1 (5 bases). From germline, CDR1 is DFQATT and CDR2 SNEGSKA (reference sequence). V dropped 6 bases and J dropped 7 bases, with 13 bases sitting between them. The CDR3 extends over 12 amino acids. DNA for the CDR3: TGCAGTGCGTGGGACGGCGGGCAGCCCCAGCATTTT. This translates into CSAWDGGQPQHF.

V is TRBV20-1 and J is TRBJ1-4, with 9 bases aligning to TRBD1. The CDR3 is made up of 16 amino acids. The ends lost 2 bases at V and 8 bases at J; junction bases unmatched: 12. Germline V gene sequence: CDR1 DFQATT, CDR2 SNEGSKA (reference sequence). The CDR3 loop is CSARKSGTGTAEKLFF. As DNA, the CDR3 is TGCAGTGCTAGAAAATCCGGGACAGGGACGGCCGAAAAACTGTTTTTT.

The chain's CDR3 is CASRDRVYEQYF. As DNA, the CDR3 is TGTGCCAGCAGGGACAGGGTCTACGAGCAGTACTTC. The gene calls are TRBV6-5 and TRBJ2-7; TRBD1 matches at 8 bases. This CDR3 is 12 amino acids long. Losses at the gene ends were 6 bases for V and 3 bases for J; bases not matched to a gene: 1. Germline CDR1 and CDR2: MNHEY and SVGAGI.

This clonotype was found many times. The CDR3 loop reads CASGTGIQPQHF. DNA for the CDR3: TGTGCCAGCGGGACAGGGATTCAGCCCCAGCATTTT. The chain couples TRBV6-6 to TRBJ1-5; TRBD1 matches at 9 bases. The J segment lost 6 bases and the V segment lost 8 bases, leaving 2 bases of the junction unmatched. The CDR3 extends over 12 amino acids. Germline CDR1 and CDR2: MNHNY and SVGAGI (reference sequence).

This chain connects TRBV30 to TRBJ2-5, with 9 bases matching TRBD2. The CDR3 has 15 amino acids. The germline CDR1 and CDR2 sequences are GTSNPN and SVGIG (reference sequence). The J segment lost 4 bases and the V segment lost 2 bases, leaving 8 bases of the junction unmatched. The CDR3 is CAWSPLAGAAETQYF. The CDR3 DNA reads TGTGCCTGGAGTCCATTAGCGGGAGCAGCAGAGACCCAGTACTTC.

There are many counts of this clonotype. The chain has TRBV3-1 and TRBJ2-7; no firm D call. Germline V gene sequence: CDR1 LGHDT, CDR2 YNNKEL (reference sequence). V gave up 4 bases and J gave up 2 bases, with 6 bases separating them. The CDR3 contains 12 residues. The CDR3 DNA reads TGTGCCAGCAGCCGGATGCCCTACGAGCAGTACTTC. Translated: CASSRMPYEQYF.

Many counts were recorded for this clonotype. The gene calls are TRBV4-3 and TRBJ1-1; D unclear. Germline loops: CDR1 LGHNA, CDR2 YSLEER. The V and J ends lost 0 bases and 4 bases respectively, with 9 bases between them. This CDR3 spans 14 amino acids. The CDR3 nucleotides are TGCGCCAGCAGCCAAGAATCCTGGAGCACTGAAGCTTTCTTT. Translated: CASSQESWSTEAFF.

The V gene is TRBV28, the J gene TRBJ2-3, with 10 bases that match TRBD1. There are 17 residues in the CDR3. CDR1 and CDR2 from the germline V gene are MDHEN and SYDVKM. V shed 2 bases and J 2 bases; nucleotides not matched to a gene: 7. CDR3 coding DNA: TGTGCCAGCAGTTTAGGGGCCGGGACAGGGGACACAGATACGCAGTATTTT. It is translated as CASSLGAGTGDTDTQYF.

In its sample, this clonotype was seen a few times. The V gene is TRBV3-1, the J gene TRBJ2-3; TRBD1 or TRBD2 may be the D gene (6 bases each). This CDR3 is 15 amino acids long. V lost 4 bases to trimming and J lost 2 bases, with 13 bases between them. Germline values: CDR1 LGHDT, CDR2 YNNKEL (reference sequence). CDR3: CASSPRGDDTDTQYF. DNA for the CDR3: TGTGCCAGCAGCCCGAGGGGGGACGACACAGATACGCAGTATTTT.

This clonotype was seen only a few times. The V and J genes are TRBV20-1 and TRBJ2-3; TRBD2 agrees at 10 bases. The junction had 6 bases not matched to a gene; V was cut back by 3 bases and J by 3 bases. There are 15 residues in the CDR3. Per the germline V gene, CDR1 is DFQATT and CDR2 is SNEGSKA (reference sequence). CDR3 residues: CSASTSGAVTDTQYF. The CDR3 DNA reads as TGCAGTGCTAGCACTAGCGGGGCGGTAACAGATACGCAGTATTTT.

The V and J genes are TRBV18 and TRBJ2-7, with 8 bases identical to TRBD2. V dropped 2 bases and J dropped 4; count of bases not matched to a gene: 1. The CDR3 runs to 13 residues. The germline V gene has CDR1 KGHSH and CDR2 LQKENI. The CDR3: CASSPTSGYEQYF. The DNA of the CDR3 is TGTGCCAGCTCACCAACTAGCGGATACGAGCAGTACTTC.

V usage is TRBV7-2 and J usage is TRBJ2-3; D remains ambiguous. The CDR3 has 15 amino acids. CDR1 is SGHTA and CDR2 is FQGNSA in the germline V gene. Trimming removed 5 bases from V and 0 bases from J, with 12 bases in between. This chain's CDR3 is CASSLRASSTDTQYF. Written as DNA, the CDR3 is TGTGCCAGCAGCCTTAGGGCTTCTAGCACAGATACGCAGTATTTT.

This clonotype came up many times. This chain's CDR3 is CASSLVIFTTGTSGRRTYNEQFF. For the CDR3, the DNA is TGTGCCAGCAGCTTGGTCATATTTACTACCGGGACTAGCGGGAGGAGAACCTACAATGAGCAGTTCTTC. The genes are TRBV5-6 and TRBJ2-1, with 15 nucleotides matching TRBD2. CDR1 is SGHDT and CDR2 is YYEEEE in the germline V gene. CDR3 length: 23 residues. Trimming removed 0 bases from V and 2 bases from J; junction bases left unmatched: 18.

This chain links TRBV7-2 with TRBJ2-7; D perhaps matches TRBD1 (6 bases). The V gene's germline CDR1 is SGHTA and CDR2 FQGNSA. This CDR3 comprises 15 residues. Trimming cost V 1 base and J 0 bases, with 10 bases left between them. CDR3 sequence reads: CASSLEGHPSYEQYF. The CDR3 bases are TGTGCCAGCAGCTTAGAGGGACATCCCTCCTACGAGCAGTACTTC.

The rearrangement links TRBV6-1 to TRBJ2-3; D not certain. CDR3 length: 12 amino acids. Germline loops: CDR1 MNHNS, CDR2 SASEGT. Trimming removed 7 bases from V and 4 bases from J, with 9 bases in between. The CDR3 DNA reads as TGTGCCAGCATGCCGAGCGCAGATACGCAGTATTTT. It codes for CASMPSADTQYF.

This sequence joins TRBV28 and TRBJ2-6; D is undetermined. This CDR3 is built from 14 residues. Trimming stripped 5 bases from V and 2 bases from J, with 7 bases between. Germline V lookup: CDR1 MDHEN, CDR2 SYDVKM. CDR3 nucleotide sequence: TGTGCCAGCAGTGACCCCCCTGGGGCCAACGTCCTGACTTTC. Protein: CASSDPPGANVLTF.

The chain links TRBV20-1 to TRBJ2-3; no clear D gene. CDR1 and CDR2 from the germline V gene are DFQATT and SNEGSKA (reference sequence). This CDR3 contains 14 residues. Trimming left V 5 bases short and J 0 bases short, with 12 bases between. This CDR3 is CSAPRPASTDTQYF. For the CDR3, the DNA is TGCAGTGCTCCTAGGCCAGCTAGCACAGATACGCAGTATTTT.

With regard to this clonotype: A junction end diverges from the germline sequence, so it may reflect a read error. The chain is built from TRBV7-7 and TRBJ2-5; D call uncertain. Germline V gene data show CDR1 as SSHAT and CDR2 as FNYEAQ (reference sequence). This CDR3 is 14 amino acids long. In nucleotides, the CDR3 is TGTGCTAGCAGCTTAGACCGAGCTCAGGAGACCCAGTACTTC. Amino acids: CASSLDRAQETQYF.

The J gene is TRBJ2-7, the V gene TRBV19, with 7 bases that match TRBD1. The junction had 3 bases not matched to a gene; V was cut back by 3 bases and J by 1 base. Germline V gives CDR1 LNHDA, CDR2 SQIVND (reference sequence). This CDR3 spans 14 amino acids. The CDR3 DNA is TGTGCCAGTAGTATGGACAGGTATTCCTACGAGCAGTACTTC. It translates to CASSMDRYSYEQYF.

This clonotype came up many times. The chain uses TRBV29-1 and TRBJ2-1; 10 bases are a match to TRBD1. The germline gives CDR1 SQVTM, CDR2 ANQGSEA. The CDR3 runs to 17 residues. J lost 9 bases, V lost 4 bases, and 18 bases had no gene match. CDR3 in amino acids: CSVGGRAGDRGHSEQFF. The CDR3, as DNA: TGCAGCGTTGGAGGTAGAGCTGGGGACAGGGGACACTCTGAGCAGTTCTTC.